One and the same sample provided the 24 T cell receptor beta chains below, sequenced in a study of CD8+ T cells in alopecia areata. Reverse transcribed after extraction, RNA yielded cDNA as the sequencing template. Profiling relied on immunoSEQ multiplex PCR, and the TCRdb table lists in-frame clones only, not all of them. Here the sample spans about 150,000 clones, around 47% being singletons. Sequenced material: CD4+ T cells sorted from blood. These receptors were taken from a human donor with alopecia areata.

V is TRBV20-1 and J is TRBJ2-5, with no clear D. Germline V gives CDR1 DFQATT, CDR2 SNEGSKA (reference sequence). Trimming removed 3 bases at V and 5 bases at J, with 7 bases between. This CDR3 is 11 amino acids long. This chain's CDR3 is CSASIGETQYF. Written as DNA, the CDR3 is TGCAGTGCTAGTATAGGGGAGACCCAGTACTTC.

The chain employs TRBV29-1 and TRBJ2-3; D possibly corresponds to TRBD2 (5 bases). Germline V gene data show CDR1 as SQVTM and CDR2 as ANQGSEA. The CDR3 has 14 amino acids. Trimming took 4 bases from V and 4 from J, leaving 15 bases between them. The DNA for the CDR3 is TGCAGCGTTGTTGAGTCGGGAAACGCAGATACGCAGTATTTT. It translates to CSVVESGNADTQYF.

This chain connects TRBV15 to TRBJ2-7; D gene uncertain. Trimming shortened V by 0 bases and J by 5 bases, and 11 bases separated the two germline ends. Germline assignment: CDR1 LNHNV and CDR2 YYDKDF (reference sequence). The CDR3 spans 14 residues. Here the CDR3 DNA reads TGTGCCACCAGCAGAGATCTGGCGGAACACGAGCAGTACTTC. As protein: CATSRDLAEHEQYF. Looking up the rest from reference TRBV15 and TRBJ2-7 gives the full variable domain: DAMVIQNPRYQVTQFGKPVTLSCSQTLNHNVMYWYQQKSSQAPKLLFHYYDKDFNNEADTPDNFQSRRPNTSFCFLDIRSPGLGDTAMYLCATSRDLAEHEQYFGPGTRLTVT.

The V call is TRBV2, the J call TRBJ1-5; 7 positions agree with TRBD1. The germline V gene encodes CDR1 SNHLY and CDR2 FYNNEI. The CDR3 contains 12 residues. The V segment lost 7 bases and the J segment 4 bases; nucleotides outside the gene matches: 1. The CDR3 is CASTQGNQPQHF. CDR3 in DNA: TGTGCCAGCACACAGGGGAATCAGCCCCAGCATTTT.

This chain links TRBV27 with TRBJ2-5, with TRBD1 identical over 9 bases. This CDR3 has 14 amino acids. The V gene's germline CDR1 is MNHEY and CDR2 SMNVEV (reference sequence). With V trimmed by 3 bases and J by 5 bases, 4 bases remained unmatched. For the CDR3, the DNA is TGTGCCAGCAGTTTTGACAGGGGGGGCGAGACCCAGTACTTC. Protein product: CASSFDRGGETQYF.

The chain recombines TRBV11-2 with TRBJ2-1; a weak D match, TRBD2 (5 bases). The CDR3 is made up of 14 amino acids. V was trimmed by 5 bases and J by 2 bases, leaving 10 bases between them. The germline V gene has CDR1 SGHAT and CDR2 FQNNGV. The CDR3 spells CASSTSGTYNEQFF. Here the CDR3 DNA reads TGTGCCAGCAGCACTTCCGGGACCTACAATGAGCAGTTCTTC.

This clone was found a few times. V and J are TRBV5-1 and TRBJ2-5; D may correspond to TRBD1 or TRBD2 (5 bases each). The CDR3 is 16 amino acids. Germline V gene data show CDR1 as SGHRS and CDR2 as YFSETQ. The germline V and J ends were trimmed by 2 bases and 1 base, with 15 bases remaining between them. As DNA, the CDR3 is TGCGCCAGCAGCTTTCAGGGACCGCCTATCCAAGAGACCCAGTACTTC. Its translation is CASSFQGPPIQETQYF.

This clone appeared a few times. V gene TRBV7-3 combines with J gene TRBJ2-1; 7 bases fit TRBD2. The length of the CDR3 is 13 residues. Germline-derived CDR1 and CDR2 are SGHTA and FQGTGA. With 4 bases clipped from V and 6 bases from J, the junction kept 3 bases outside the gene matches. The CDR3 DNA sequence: TGTGCCAGCAGCTCTCGGACTAGCAATGAGCAGTTCTTC. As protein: CASSSRTSNEQFF.

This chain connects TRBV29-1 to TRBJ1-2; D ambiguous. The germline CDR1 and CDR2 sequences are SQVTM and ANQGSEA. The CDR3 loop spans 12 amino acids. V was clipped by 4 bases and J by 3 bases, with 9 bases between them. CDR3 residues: CSVGAGDYGYTF. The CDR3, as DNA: TGCAGCGTTGGGGCAGGCGACTATGGCTACACCTTC.

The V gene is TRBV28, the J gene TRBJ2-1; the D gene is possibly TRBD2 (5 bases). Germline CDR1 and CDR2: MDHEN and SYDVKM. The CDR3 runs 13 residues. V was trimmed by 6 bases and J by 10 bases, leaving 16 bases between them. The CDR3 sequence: CASSPWLAIEQFF. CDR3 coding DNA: TGTGCCAGCAGCCCTTGGCTAGCAATCGAGCAGTTCTTC.

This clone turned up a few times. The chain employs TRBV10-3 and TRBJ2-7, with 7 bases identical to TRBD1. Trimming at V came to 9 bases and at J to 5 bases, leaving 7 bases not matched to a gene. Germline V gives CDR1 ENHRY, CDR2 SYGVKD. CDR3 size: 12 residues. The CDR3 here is CAIGGRGDEQYF. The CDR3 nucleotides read TGTGCCATAGGGGGCAGGGGCGACGAGCAGTACTTC.

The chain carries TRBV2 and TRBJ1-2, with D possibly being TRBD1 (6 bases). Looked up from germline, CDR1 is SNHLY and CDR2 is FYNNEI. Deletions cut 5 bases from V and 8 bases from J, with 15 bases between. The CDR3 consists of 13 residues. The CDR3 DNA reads TGTGCCAGCAGTCTGTGGGGGCGCGGAGGCTACACCTTC. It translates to CASSLWGRGGYTF. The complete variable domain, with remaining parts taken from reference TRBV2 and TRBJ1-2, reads EPEVTQTPSHQVTQMGQEVILRCVPISNHLYFYWYRQILGQKVEFLVSFYNNEISEKSEIFDDQFSVERPDGSNFTLKIRSTKLEDSAMYFCASSLWGRGGYTFGSGTRLTVV.

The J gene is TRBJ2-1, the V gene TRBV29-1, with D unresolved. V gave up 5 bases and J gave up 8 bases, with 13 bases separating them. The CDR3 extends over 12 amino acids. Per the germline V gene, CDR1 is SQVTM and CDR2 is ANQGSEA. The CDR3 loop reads CSVPGYTDEQFF. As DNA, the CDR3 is TGCAGCGTTCCCGGATATACGGATGAGCAGTTCTTC.

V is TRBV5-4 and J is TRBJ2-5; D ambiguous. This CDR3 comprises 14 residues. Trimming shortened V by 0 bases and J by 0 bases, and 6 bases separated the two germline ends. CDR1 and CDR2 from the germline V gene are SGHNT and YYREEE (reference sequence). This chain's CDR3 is CASSLESNQETQYF. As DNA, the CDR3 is TGTGCCAGCAGCTTGGAGAGTAACCAAGAGACCCAGTACTTC.

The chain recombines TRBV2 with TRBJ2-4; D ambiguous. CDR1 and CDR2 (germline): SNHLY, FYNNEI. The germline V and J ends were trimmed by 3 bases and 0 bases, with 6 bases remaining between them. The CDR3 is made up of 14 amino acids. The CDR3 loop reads CASSDQLAKNIQYF. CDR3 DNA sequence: TGTGCCAGCAGTGACCAGTTAGCCAAAAACATTCAGTACTTC.

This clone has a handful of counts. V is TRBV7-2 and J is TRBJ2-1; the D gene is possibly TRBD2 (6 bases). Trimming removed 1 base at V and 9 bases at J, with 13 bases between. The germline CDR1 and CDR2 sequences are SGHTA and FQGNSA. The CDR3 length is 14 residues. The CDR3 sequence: CASSLVGTSGEQFF. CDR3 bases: TGTGCCAGCAGCTTAGTCGGGACTTCGGGTGAGCAGTTCTTC.

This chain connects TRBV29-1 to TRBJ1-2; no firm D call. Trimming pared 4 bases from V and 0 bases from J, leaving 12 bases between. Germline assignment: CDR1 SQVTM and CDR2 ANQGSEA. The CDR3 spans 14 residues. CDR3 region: CSVVRAEANYGYTF. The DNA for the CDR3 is TGCAGCGTTGTCAGAGCTGAAGCTAACTATGGCTACACCTTC. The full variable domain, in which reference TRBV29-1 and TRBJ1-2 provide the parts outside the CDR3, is SAVISQKPSRDICQRGTSLTIQCQVDSQVTMMFWYRQQPGQSLTLIATANQGSEATYESGFVIDKFPISRPNLTFSTLTVSNMSPEDSSIYLCSVVRAEANYGYTFGSGTRLTVV.

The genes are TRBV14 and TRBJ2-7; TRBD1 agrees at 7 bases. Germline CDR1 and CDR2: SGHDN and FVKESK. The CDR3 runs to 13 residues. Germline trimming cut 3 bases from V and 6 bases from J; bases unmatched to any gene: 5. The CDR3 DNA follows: TGTGCCAGCAGCCACAGAGACAGGGCCGAGCAGTACTTC. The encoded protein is CASSHRDRAEQYF.

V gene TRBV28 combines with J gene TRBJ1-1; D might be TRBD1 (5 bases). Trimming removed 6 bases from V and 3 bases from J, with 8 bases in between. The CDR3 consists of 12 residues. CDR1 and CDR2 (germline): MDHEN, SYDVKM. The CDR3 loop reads CASRHRYTEAFF. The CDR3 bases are TGTGCCAGCAGACACAGGTACACTGAAGCTTTCTTT.

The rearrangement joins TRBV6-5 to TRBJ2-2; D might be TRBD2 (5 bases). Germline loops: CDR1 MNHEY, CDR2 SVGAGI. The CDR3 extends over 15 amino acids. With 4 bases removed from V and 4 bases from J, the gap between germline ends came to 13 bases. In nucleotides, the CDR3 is TGTGCCAGCAGTTCTAGCCGGACGGTCACCGGGGAGCTGTTTTTT. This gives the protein CASSSSRTVTGELFF.

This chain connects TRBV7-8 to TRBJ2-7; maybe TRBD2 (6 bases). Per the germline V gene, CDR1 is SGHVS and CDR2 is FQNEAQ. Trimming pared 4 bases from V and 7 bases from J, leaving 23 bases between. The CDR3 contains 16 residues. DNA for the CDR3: TGTGCCAGCAGCTCAGCACCCAGCGGGTCGGTACGAGAGCAGTACTTC. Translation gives CASSSAPSGSVREQYF.

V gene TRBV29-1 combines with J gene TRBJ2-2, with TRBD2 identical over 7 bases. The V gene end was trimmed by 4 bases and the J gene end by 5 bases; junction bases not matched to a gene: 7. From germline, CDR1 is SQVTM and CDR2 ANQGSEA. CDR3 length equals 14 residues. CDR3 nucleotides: TGCAGCGTTGGGGTAGCGGGTAATACCGGGGAGCTGTTTTTT. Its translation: CSVGVAGNTGELFF.

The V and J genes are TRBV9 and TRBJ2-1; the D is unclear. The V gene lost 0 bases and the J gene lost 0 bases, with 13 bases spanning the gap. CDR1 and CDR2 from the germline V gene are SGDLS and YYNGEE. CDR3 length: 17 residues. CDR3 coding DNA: TGTGCCAGCAGCGTAGCTGGTCAGGTTAGCTCCTACAATGAGCAGTTCTTC. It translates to CASSVAGQVSSYNEQFF.

The chain's CDR3 is CAWSDTGIRGYTF. CDR3 nucleotide sequence: TGTGCCTGGAGTGATACAGGGATTCGTGGCTACACCTTC. The chain is built from TRBV30 and TRBJ1-2, with a possible D match to TRBD1 (6 bases). The germline CDR1 and CDR2 sequences are GTSNPN and SVGIG (reference sequence). CDR3 size: 13 residues. The V end was cut by 1 base, the J end by 7 bases, with 13 bases between.